A selection of T cell receptor beta chains follows, all from one sample in a study of PD-L1 blockade in urothelial cancer. Assay used: immunoSEQ multiplex PCR; TCRdb lists only in-frame clones, some missing. The sample lists 95,000 to 130,000 clones, 85% to 90% occurring once. The sequences come from PBMCs, collected around atezolizumab (anti-PD-L1) treatment. Source of these receptors: a man aged 60 to 69 with urothelial cancer. CDR3s include the opening cysteine and the closing phenylalanine or tryptophan. The D gene is left open where the match is weak. Size tells how often a clone was seen (once, few, many) or the class of an expanded clone, and some rows leave it out.

>-|TRBJ1-5|-|TRBV12-5
TGTGCTAGTGGTTTGGTACACGGGGATCAGCCCCAGCATTTT
CASGLVHGDQPQHF
>TRBD2|TRBJ2-3|-|TRBV15
TGTGCCACCCGACAAGGGACTAGCGGGATCACAGATACGCAGTATTTT
CATRQGTSGITDTQYF
>TRBD1|TRBJ1-2|-|TRBV6-5
TGTGCCACAGGGGGACAGGGGCCCTATGGCTACACCTTC
CATGGQGPYGYTF
>-|TRBJ1-1|-|TRBV6-5
TGTGCCAGCAGTTACGCAGGGCCGAACACTGAAGCTTTCTTT
CASSYAGPNTEAFF
>TRBD1|TRBJ1-2|few|TRBV6-5
TGTGCCAGCAGTTCGACAGGGATCTATGGCTACACCTTC
CASSSTGIYGYTF
>TRBD1|TRBJ2-7|-|TRBV19
TGTGCCAGTACTAGAACAGGGGCTGGCGAGCAGTACTTC
CASTRTGAGEQYF
>TRBD1|TRBJ1-6|-|TRBV6-1
TGTGCCAGCAGTGCGGGACAGGGGCCACCCCTCCACTTT
CASSAGQGPPLHF
>TRBD1|TRBJ2-7|-|TRBV27
TGTGCCAGCAGTGACGGGGACAGGGTCTTCGAGCAGTACTTC
CASSDGDRVFEQYF
>TRBD2|TRBJ2-5|-|TRBV28
TGTGCCAGCAGTTTAGTTACCGCCGGGGGGGAAGGAGAGACCCAGTACTTC
CASSLVTAGGEGETQYF
>-|TRBJ1-5|once|TRBV27
TGTGCCAGCTCCCGACAGGGCAATCAGCCCCAGCATTTT
CASSRQGNQPQHF
>TRBD2|TRBJ2-7|-|TRBV27
TGTGCCAGCAGTTCCGGGACTAGCGGGAGATACGAGCAGTACTTC
CASSSGTSGRYEQYF
>-|TRBJ2-7|-|TRBV18
TGTGCCAGCTCCCGGGGGGCAGGGAGCAACGAGCAGTACTTC
CASSRGAGSNEQYF
>TRBD1|TRBJ1-2|-|TRBV28
TGTGCCAGCAGCAGAAAGACCGGACAGGGGCAAGGCTACACCTTC
CASSRKTGQGQGYTF
>TRBD2|TRBJ2-3|-|TRBV7-3
TGTGCCAGCAGCTTCGGTAGCGGGGGCACAGATACGCAGTATTTT
CASSFGSGGTDTQYF
>TRBD1|TRBJ2-1|-|TRBV5-6
TGTGCCAGCAGCTTAGCCACAGGGGGCTATGAGCAGTTCTTC
CASSLATGGYEQFF
>TRBD1|TRBJ1-5|-|TRBV29-1
TGCAGCGCCCAGGGGGCACTCAATCAGCCCCAGCATTTT
CSAQGALNQPQHF
>TRBD1|TRBJ2-4|-|TRBV5-1
TGCGCCAGCAGCCCGGAACTAGGGACAGGGGACCCTCTCAAAAACATTCAGTACTTC
CASSPELGTGDPLKNIQYF
>-|TRBJ2-1|-|TRBV7-7
TGTGCTAGCAGCCCCACGGGCTCCTACAATGAGCAGTTCTTC
CASSPTGSYNEQFF
>-|TRBJ1-3|-|TRBV15
TGTGCCACCAGCGGGGTTTGGACAGTCTCTGGAAACACCATATATTTT
CATSGVWTVSGNTIYF
>TRBD2|TRBJ2-3|once|TRBV30
TGTGCCTCGGAAGAGAGCGGGAGTCTTGCAGATACGCAGTATTTT
CASEESGSLADTQYF
>-|TRBJ2-7|-|TRBV28
TGTGCCAGCAGAATAGGGGGCTACGAGCAGTACTTC
CASRIGGYEQYF
>-|TRBJ1-1|-|TRBV6-1
TGTGCCAGCAGTGATTTGGCCGCCACTGAAGCTTTCTTT
CASSDLAATEAFF